One TCR beta chain is described in this entry. The antigen it recognizes is unknown. There are no base qualities to consult, and no much larger clone falls within one base. At the junction V is shortened by 1 base and J by 6 bases; bases outside the gene matches: 2. From its cysteine to its phenylalanine, the CDR3 spans 13 amino acids. CDR3 DNA only is kept here, 39 bases in frame from base 1. The germline V gene encodes CDR1 SGHNT and CDR2 YENEEA. The data derive from a study of T cell responses to AZD1222 COVID-19 vaccine (dated by TCRdb to the early 2020s). About the full investigation: AZD1222 recipients with second doses at about 4 weeks or about 12 weeks were pooled, because spike-specific TCR depth and breadth did not differ between schedules. A total of 233 trial participants underwent TCR sequencing, of whom 207 received two doses of AZD1222 and some 25 received two doses of the MenACWY control vaccine. Enrollment into the trials was organized by age into subgroups of 18-55, 56-69 and 70-plus years, and those subgroups contained roughly 150, 30 and 60 TCR-sequenced participants, respectively. The investigation overall reported the following: Because no day 14 peak-response samples were available, the repertoires could be characterized only after the peak T cell response. A significant rise in spike-specific TCR breadth and depth was observed after two AZD1222 doses relative to day 0 and relative to MenACWY recipients. Vaccine-associated CD4 TCRs spanned the whole spike protein, with dominant responses in regions 160-218 and 743-854. Participants were mostly white British, with more females than males. The authors suggested clonal diversity may have been underestimated. Reportedly, almost half of the unique spike-specific TCRs recognized epitopes lying outside the regions that are mutated in the B.1.351 and B.1.1.7 variants. In the small 56-69-year group, the increase in depth fell short of significance, most likely because of low power. Conclusions about previously exposed vaccinees were limited because only six AZD1222 recipients were SARS-CoV-2 seropositive at baseline.

The time point label of this sample denotes: baseline before first vaccination. Vaccinee samples were obtained from the UK trials COV001 and COV002, which included a single-blind randomized controlled phase 2/3 trial of AZD1222 (ChAdOx1 nCoV-19) in healthy adults. For TCRbeta chain sequencing, PBMC samples from trial participants were taken at day 0 and at day 28 after the second dose. The CDR3 regions of human TCRbeta chains were analyzed by immunosequencing. As for the original processing: TCRs in the repertoires were matched against a reference library of SARS-CoV-2-specific TCRs that had been generated with the MIRA antigen-specificity platform. Breadth was defined as the fraction of unique TCRs that were SARS-CoV-2-associated. Depth was defined as the fraction of total T cells that were SARS-CoV-2-associated. Each spike-specific TCR was assigned to its reactive spike region and to a CD4 or CD8 class using the MIRA data. Log10-transformed breadth and depth values were compared by one-way ANOVA with Sidak's multiple comparisons tests. In TCRdb, the immuneACCESS table is reduced to in-frame sequences with V and J assigned. These tables do not hold every clone; where another copy was compared, an unresolved V gene accounts for under half, and the others remain unexplained. That table furnishes V, J and clone size, whereas the DNA furnished D and trimming. Counted in this sample were some 54,000 clones; about 90% of them appeared once. The biggest ten clones account for roughly 2.1% of the sample.

Here the sequenced sample was peripheral blood, taken on day 0 of AZD1222 vaccination. The sequence was obtained from an adult in good health. This receptor chain uses TRBV11-3 and TRBJ2-7, with 8 bases matching TRBD1. The DNA sequence reads TGTGCCAGCAGCTTAGTTCAGGGGGCCGAGCAGTACTTC. This is translated as CASSLVQGAEQYF.